This T cell receptor beta chain was captured by sequencing in a study of T cell responses to AZD1222 COVID-19 vaccine. Study results and caveats: Seropositive AZD1222 recipients at baseline numbered only five or six.

CDR1 and CDR2 (germline): MDHEN, SYDVKM. The CDR3 covers 12 residues. Trimming removed 3 bases from V and 6 bases from J, with 8 bases in between. Second-dose recipients at about 4 or about 12 weeks were treated as one pooled group. To note about this clone: The target antigen is unknown.

Data came from immunoSEQ multiplex PCR; TCRdb stores just in-frame clones and leaves some out. The data contain roughly 270,000 clones, 90% to 95% of them seen just once; the ten biggest clones take up less than 0.65%. V is TRBV28 and J is TRBJ1-2, with D possibly being TRBD1 (6 bases). The material was peripheral blood, obtained 28 days after the second AZD1222 dose. The clonotype comes from an adult who received the AZD1222 COVID-19 vaccine. CDR3 sequence reads: CASSFQGNGYTF. The CDR3, as DNA: TGTGCCAGCAGTTTTCAGGGGAATGGCTACACCTTC.